This T cell receptor beta chain was obtained from a study of spatial heterogeneity in lung cancer. Study-level results: Tumor mutation counts were tracked by expanded intratumoral alpha and beta TCR counts.

Time point meaning: sample taken at primary tumor resection. Sequencing of whole RNA from tumor, nontumor lung or frozen PBMC involved no sorting. TCRdb re-called the 5' RACE reads through MiXCR, storing one row per CDR3 protein. The sample contains over 25,000 distinct CDR3 sequences, around 6.5% of which appear only once. This clonotype was counted a few times. Its antigen is currently unknown. Trimming removed 4 bases from V and 7 bases from J, with 16 bases in between. Germline V gene sequence: CDR1 MDHEN, CDR2 SYDVKM. This CDR3 is built from 14 residues. The receptor comes from a male donor with early-stage non-small cell lung cancer. The sequencing here drew on lung tumor tissue, taken at surgery. V is TRBV28 and J is TRBJ2-5, with D possibly matching TRBD2 (6 bases). The CDR3 bases are TGTGCCAGCAGTTGGACCGGGACTTCAGGGACCCAGTACTTC. Translated: CASSWTGTSGTQYF.